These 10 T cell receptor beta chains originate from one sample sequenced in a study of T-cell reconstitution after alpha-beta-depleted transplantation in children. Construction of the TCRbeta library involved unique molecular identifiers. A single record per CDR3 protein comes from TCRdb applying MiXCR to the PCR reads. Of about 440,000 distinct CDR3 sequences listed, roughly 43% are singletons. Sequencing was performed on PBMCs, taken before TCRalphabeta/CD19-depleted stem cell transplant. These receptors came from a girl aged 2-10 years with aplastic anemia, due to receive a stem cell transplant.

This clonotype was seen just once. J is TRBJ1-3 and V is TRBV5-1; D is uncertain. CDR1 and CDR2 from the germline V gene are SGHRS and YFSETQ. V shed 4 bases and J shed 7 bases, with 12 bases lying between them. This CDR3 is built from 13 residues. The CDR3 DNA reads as TGCGCCAGCAGCGGGAACAAGGACAACACCATATATTTT. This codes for CASSGNKDNTIYF.

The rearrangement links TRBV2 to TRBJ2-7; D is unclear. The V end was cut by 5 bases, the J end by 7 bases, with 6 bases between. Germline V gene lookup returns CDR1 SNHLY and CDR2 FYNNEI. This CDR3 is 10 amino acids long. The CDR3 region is CASSWREQYF. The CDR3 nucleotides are TGTGCCAGCAGTTGGAGAGAGCAGTACTTC.

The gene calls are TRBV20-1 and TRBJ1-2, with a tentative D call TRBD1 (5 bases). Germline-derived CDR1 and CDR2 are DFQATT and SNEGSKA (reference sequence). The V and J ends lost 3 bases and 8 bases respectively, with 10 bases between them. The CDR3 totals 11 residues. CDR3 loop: CSARGTVGYTF. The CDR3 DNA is TGCAGTGCTAGGGGGACTGTGGGCTACACCTTC.

CDR3 loop: CASSRGTGKNQPQHF. The CDR3 region has the DNA TGCGCCAGCAGCAGGGGGACAGGGAAGAATCAGCCCCAGCATTTT. The chain carries TRBV5-1 and TRBJ1-5; 9 nucleotides match TRBD1. This CDR3 comprises 15 residues. V lost 4 bases and J lost 4; bases outside the gene matches: 6. CDR1 SGHRS and CDR2 YFSETQ come from the germline V gene.

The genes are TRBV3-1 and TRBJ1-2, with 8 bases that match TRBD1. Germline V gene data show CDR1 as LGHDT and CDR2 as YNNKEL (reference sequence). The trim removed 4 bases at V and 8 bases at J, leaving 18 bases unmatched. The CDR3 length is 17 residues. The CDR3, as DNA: TGTGCCAGCAGCCTGGAGGACAGGGATATTGAACCTATGGGCTACACCTTC. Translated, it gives CASSLEDRDIEPMGYTF.

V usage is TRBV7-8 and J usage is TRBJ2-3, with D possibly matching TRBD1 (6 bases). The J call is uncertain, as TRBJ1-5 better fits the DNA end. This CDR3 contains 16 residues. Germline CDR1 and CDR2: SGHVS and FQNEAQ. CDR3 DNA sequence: TGTGCCAGCAGCCCAGGGGCTGGGGCGAGCACAGATACGCAGCATTTT. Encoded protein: CASSPGAGASTDTQHF.

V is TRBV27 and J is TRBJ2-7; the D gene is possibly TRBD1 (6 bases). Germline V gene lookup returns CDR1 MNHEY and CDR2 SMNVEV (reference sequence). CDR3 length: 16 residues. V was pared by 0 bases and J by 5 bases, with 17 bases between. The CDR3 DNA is TGTGCCAGCAGTTTATCGATGACAGGCGTTCGGCACGAGCAGTACTTC. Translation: CASSLSMTGVRHEQYF.

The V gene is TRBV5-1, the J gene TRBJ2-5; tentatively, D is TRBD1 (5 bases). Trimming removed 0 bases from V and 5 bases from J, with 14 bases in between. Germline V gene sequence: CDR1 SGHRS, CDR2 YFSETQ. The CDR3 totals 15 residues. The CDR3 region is CASSLAVLGAETQYF. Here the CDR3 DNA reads TGCGCCAGCAGCTTGGCCGTTCTAGGGGCTGAGACCCAGTACTTC. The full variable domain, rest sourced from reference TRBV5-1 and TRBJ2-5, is KAGVTQTPRYLIKTRGQQVTLSCSPISGHRSVSWYQQTPGQGLQFLFEYFSETQRNKGNFPGRFSGRQFSNSRSEMNVSTLELGDSALYLCASSLAVLGAETQYFGPGTRLLVL.

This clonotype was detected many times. CDR3 bases: TGCGCCAGCAGCCATTCCCAGGGGAAGAACACTGAAGCTTTCTTT. Its translation is CASSHSQGKNTEAFF. J is TRBJ1-1 and V is TRBV5-1; perhaps TRBD1 as D (6 bases). The CDR3 loop spans 15 amino acids. From germline, CDR1 is SGHRS and CDR2 YFSETQ. V was clipped by 4 bases and J by 1 base, with 14 bases between them.

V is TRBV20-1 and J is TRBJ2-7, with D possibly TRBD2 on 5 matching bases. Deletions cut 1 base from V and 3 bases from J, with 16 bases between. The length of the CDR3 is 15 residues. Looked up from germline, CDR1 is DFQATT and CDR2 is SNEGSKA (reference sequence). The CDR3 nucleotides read TGCAGTGCTAGAGCTTTCCAGCGGTCTGACTACGAGCAGTACTTC. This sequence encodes CSARAFQRSDYEQYF.